This T cell receptor (beta chain) was profiled in a study of OX40 agonist ivuxolimab in advanced cancers. Clones were read by immunoSEQ multiplex PCR, and TCRdb kept only the in-frame ones, dropping some. This table holds 100,000 to 120,000 clones, around 90% found once. Of note for this clone: Its antigen is undetermined.

General study findings and limits: In the 0.1-3.0 mg/kg groups, partial responders showed among the lowest expansion. With doses of 0.1 to 3.0 mg/kg, CD4+ and CD8+ blood T cells had undergone clonal expansion by week 6.

Samples were taken at baseline and on day 1 of cycles 4 and 7. This CDR3 region has 13 residues. V was clipped by 5 bases and J by 2 bases, with 10 bases between them. Germline V CDR1 and CDR2: MDHEN, SYDVKM. The chain has TRBV28 and TRBJ2-7; maybe TRBD2 (6 bases). The sequencing here drew on CD4+ or CD8+ T cells sorted from blood, taken in a trial of the OX40 agonist ivuxolimab. The sequence was obtained from an adult with an advanced solid tumor such as melanoma, head and neck, liver or kidney cancer. The CDR3, as DNA: TGTGCCAGCAGTGGGACGGGAGCCTACGAGCAGTACTTC. Translation: CASSGTGAYEQYF. Using reference TRBV28 and TRBJ2-7 for the parts outside the CDR3, the full variable domain is DVKVTQSSRYLVKRTGEKVFLECVQDMDHENMFWYRQDPGLGLRLIYFSYDVKMKEKGDIPEGYSVSREKKERFSLILESASTNQTSMYLCASSGTGAYEQYFGPGTRLTVT.